One sample yielded the 21 T cell receptor beta chains listed below, sequenced in a study of PD-1 blockade in classical Hodgkin lymphoma. Repertoires were generated with immunoSEQ multiplex PCR, while TCRdb's copy carries only in-frame clones and drops some. The sample lists about 24,000 clones, 81% occurring once. Time point in this sample: cycle 4 day 1 (C4D1), after 6 weeks of nivolumab. No patient escaped relapse after autologous stem cell transplantation, and brentuximab vedotin exposure varied. The specimen comprised peripheral blood mononuclear cells (PBMCs), sampled before the fourth cycle of nivolumab. Every receptor here comes from a human donor with classical Hodgkin lymphoma.

This clone has more than one count but fewer than ten. The CDR3 region has the DNA TGTGCCAGTAGTACAACCTCCCGGACAGGCGGGGAGCTGTTTTTT. Amino acid sequence: CASSTTSRTGGELFF. The chain joins TRBV19 to TRBJ2-2, with TRBD1 identical over 7 bases. V lost 4 bases to trimming and J lost 7 bases; unmatched junction nucleotides: 9. Germline-derived CDR1 and CDR2 are LNHDA and SQIVND (reference sequence). CDR3 length: 15 residues.

The chain combines TRBV19 with TRBJ2-7; tentatively, D is TRBD2 (5 bases). Germline V lookup: CDR1 LNHDA, CDR2 SQIVND (reference sequence). The CDR3 is 12 residues long. Deletions cut 8 bases from V and 1 base from J, with 9 bases between. CDR3 in DNA: TGTGCCAGTGGTCCGGGGTCCTACGAGCAGTACTTC. This sequence encodes CASGPGSYEQYF.

The chain has TRBV29-1 and TRBJ2-7; D may be TRBD1 or TRBD2 (5 bases each). V was shortened by 7 bases and J by 0 bases, with 10 bases between the two germline ends. The CDR3 runs to 12 residues. The germline V gene has CDR1 SQVTM and CDR2 ANQGSEA. In DNA, the CDR3 is TGCAGCGCGAGGGGACGCTCCTACGAGCAGTACTTC. Protein sequence: CSARGRSYEQYF.

The gene calls are TRBV18 and TRBJ2-1; D is uncertain. The CDR3 extends over 13 amino acids. Germline V CDR1 and CDR2: KGHSH, LQKENI. V dropped 3 bases and J dropped 9 bases, with 12 bases sitting between them. CDR3 residues: CASSPVASGEQFF. The DNA of the CDR3 is TGTGCCAGCTCACCGGTGGCTTCGGGTGAGCAGTTCTTC.

In this sample, this clone turned up once. The chain recombines TRBV27 with TRBJ2-2; 7 bases align to TRBD2. V gave up 3 bases and J gave up 6 bases; unmatched junction bases: 10. The CDR3 has 16 amino acids. CDR1 and CDR2 from the germline V gene are MNHEY and SMNVEV (reference sequence). CDR3 in amino acids: CASSFWAGEGSGELFF. The CDR3 DNA is TGTGCCAGCAGTTTTTGGGCGGGAGAAGGATCCGGGGAGCTGTTTTTT.

The V and J genes are TRBV15 and TRBJ2-6; the match to TRBD1 covers 8 bases. The germline V gene encodes CDR1 LNHNV and CDR2 YYDKDF (reference sequence). The CDR3 runs 16 residues. V lost 1 base and J lost 9; bases outside the gene matches: 8. This CDR3 is CATSRGQGQRVNVLTF. Here the CDR3 DNA reads TGTGCCACCAGCAGAGGACAGGGGCAAAGGGTCAACGTCCTGACTTTC. The whole variable domain, remainder taken from reference TRBV15 and TRBJ2-6, is DAMVIQNPRYQVTQFGKPVTLSCSQTLNHNVMYWYQQKSSQAPKLLFHYYDKDFNNEADTPDNFQSRRPNTSFCFLDIRSPGLGDTAMYLCATSRGQGQRVNVLTFGAGSRLTVL.

J is TRBJ2-7 and V is TRBV28, with 9 bases fitting TRBD1. CDR1 and CDR2 (germline): MDHEN, SYDVKM. CDR3 size: 15 residues. With V trimmed by 5 bases and J by 3 bases, 8 bases remained unmatched. DNA of the CDR3: TGTGCCAGCAGTGGAGGGGGACAGGGTGACTACGAGCAGTACTTC. Amino acid sequence: CASSGGGQGDYEQYF.

This clone was detected only a few times. This sample includes further DNA sequences coding for the same CDR3. The chain is built from TRBV7-8 and TRBJ1-2; D unclear. This CDR3 region has 12 residues. Germline assignment: CDR1 SGHVS and CDR2 FQNEAQ. With 1 base removed from V and 6 bases from J, the gap between germline ends came to 6 bases. Here the CDR3 reads CASSLVGDGYTF. In DNA form, the CDR3 reads TGTGCCAGCAGCTTAGTAGGTGATGGCTACACCTTC. The full variable domain, with the rest looked up from reference TRBV7-8 and TRBJ1-2, is GAGVSQSPRYKVAKRGQDVALRCDPISGHVSLFWYQQALGQGPEFLTYFQNEAQLDKSGLPSDRFFAERPEGSVSTLKIQRTQQEDSAVYLCASSLVGDGYTFGSGTRLTVV.

V and J are TRBV30 and TRBJ1-1; no definite D call. The CDR3 is 11 amino acids. Trimming removed 0 bases from V and 4 bases from J, with 3 bases in between. The V gene's germline CDR1 is GTSNPN and CDR2 SVGIG (reference sequence). The CDR3 is CAWSVLTEAFF. The CDR3 nucleotides are TGTGCCTGGAGTGTACTCACTGAAGCTTTCTTT.

The chain couples TRBV5-1 to TRBJ2-5, with D perhaps matching TRBD2 (5 bases). The CDR3 covers 17 residues. Germline V gene sequence: CDR1 SGHRS, CDR2 YFSETQ. Trimming left V 4 bases short and J 5 bases short, with 24 bases between. The CDR3 is CASSGREDSPLGETQYF. The CDR3 DNA sequence: TGCGCCAGCAGCGGACGAGAGGACTCTCCCTTGGGGGAGACCCAGTACTTC.

This clone has more than one count but fewer than ten. The V call is TRBV2, the J call TRBJ1-6, with D perhaps matching TRBD1 (5 bases). V dropped 5 bases and J dropped 14 bases, with 16 bases sitting between them. The CDR3 runs to 13 residues. Germline V CDR1 and CDR2: SNHLY, FYNNEI. CDR3 residues: CASSSNLKGTLHF. The CDR3 DNA reads TGTGCCAGCAGTTCGAACCTTAAGGGGACCCTCCACTTT.

The chain joins TRBV29-1 to TRBJ1-1; D is uncertain. Between the trimmed V and J ends, which lost 7 bases and 6 bases, there was a span of 12 bases. CDR1 is SQVTM and CDR2 is ANQGSEA in the germline V gene. This CDR3 spans 11 amino acids. This CDR3 is CSANEGPEAFF. The CDR3 coding sequence is TGCAGCGCCAATGAGGGCCCTGAAGCTTTCTTT.

V and J are TRBV27 and TRBJ2-3, with TRBD2 matching over 11 bases. The germline V gene encodes CDR1 MNHEY and CDR2 SMNVEV (reference sequence). The CDR3 covers 21 residues. Losses at the gene ends were 3 bases for V and 2 bases for J; bases not matched to a gene: 19. CDR3: CASSFRIRLAGTAPNTDTQYF. The CDR3 nucleotides are TGTGCCAGCAGTTTTAGGATAAGACTAGCGGGGACGGCCCCAAACACAGATACGCAGTATTTT.

V gene TRBV6-1 combines with J gene TRBJ1-2; tentatively, D is TRBD1 (5 bases). With 6 bases removed from V and 1 base from J, the gap between germline ends came to 9 bases. The CDR3 loop spans 13 amino acids. Germline-derived CDR1 and CDR2 are MNHNS and SASEGT. CDR3 bases: TGTGCCAGCAGCGTGGGGGTTAACTATGGCTACACCTTC. Residues: CASSVGVNYGYTF.

This clone appeared once. This rearrangement joins TRBV7-3 to TRBJ2-1; D assignment may be TRBD1 or TRBD2 (5 bases each). The germline V gene encodes CDR1 SGHTA and CDR2 FQGTGA. The CDR3 loop spans 16 amino acids. Trimming shortened V by 2 bases and J by 2 bases, and 13 bases separated the two germline ends. This CDR3 is CASSLSRREPYNEQFF. CDR3 nucleotide sequence: TGTGCCAGCAGCTTATCCCGCAGGGAGCCCTACAATGAGCAGTTCTTC.

V usage is TRBV4-2 and J usage is TRBJ1-2, with D possibly TRBD1 on 6 matching bases. From germline, CDR1 is LGHNA and CDR2 YNFKEQ. V lost 8 bases to trimming and J lost 7 bases, with 14 bases between them. The CDR3 spans 12 residues. DNA for the CDR3: TGTGCCAGCCCATCCGGCAGGGGTGGCTACACCTTC. Protein: CASPSGRGGYTF.

V and J are TRBV5-1 and TRBJ2-1; 10 bases map to TRBD2. J was trimmed by 6 bases and V by 1 base; bases with no gene match: 10. The CDR3 has 17 residues. From germline, CDR1 is SGHRS and CDR2 YFSETQ. In DNA, the CDR3 is TGCGCCAGCAGCTTGTGGGCTAGCGGGAGCTCGACCAATGAGCAGTTCTTC. Its translation is CASSLWASGSSTNEQFF.

The chain employs TRBV7-9 and TRBJ1-6; perhaps TRBD1 as D (5 bases). V lost 2 bases and J lost 10, with 12 bases in between. The germline gives CDR1 SEHNR, CDR2 FQNEAQ (reference sequence). The CDR3 totals 14 residues. This chain's CDR3 is CASSLTQGGSPLHF. The CDR3 coding sequence is TGTGCCAGCAGCTTAACTCAGGGTGGCTCACCCCTCCACTTT.

The chain links TRBV9 to TRBJ1-1; D call uncertain. Trimming pared 3 bases from V and 9 bases from J, leaving 12 bases between. The CDR3 totals 12 residues. In germline, CDR1 is SGDLS, CDR2 YYNGEE. CDR3 protein: CASSGSARKAFF. In DNA, the CDR3 is TGTGCCAGCAGCGGTTCAGCCAGAAAAGCTTTCTTT.

The CDR3: CASRGGASEAFF. The DNA of the CDR3 is TGTGCCAGCAGAGGGGGGGCGTCTGAAGCTTTCTTT. The chain joins TRBV2 to TRBJ1-1; possibly TRBD1 for D (6 bases). Per the germline V gene, CDR1 is SNHLY and CDR2 is FYNNEI. The CDR3 spans 12 residues. Trimming took 6 bases from V and 6 from J, leaving 11 bases between them.

In its sample, this clone ranks as large (0.1 to 1%). The chain links TRBV7-2 to TRBJ2-3, with TRBD2 matching 9 bases. V trimming: 5 bases; J trimming: 5 bases; junction bases outside the gene matches: 14. CDR1 and CDR2 (germline): SGHTA, FQGNSA. This CDR3 is built from 17 residues. The CDR3 here is CASSPLGGGVPGDTQYF. CDR3 nucleotides: TGTGCCAGCAGCCCCCTGGGCGGGGGGGTTCCCGGAGATACGCAGTATTTT.